Each of the 8 T cell receptor beta chains below was sequenced from the same sample in a study of T cell changes during pregnancy in multiple sclerosis. Repertoires were generated with immunoSEQ multiplex PCR, while TCRdb's copy carries only in-frame clones and drops some. The data show about 98,000 clones, with about 90% seen just once and about 2% held by the top ten. Specimen: peripheral blood, collected after pregnancy. These receptors all come from a female donor in good health, enrolled as a control in a pregnancy study.

J is TRBJ2-2 and V is TRBV19; 8 bases are a match to TRBD1. Germline CDR1 and CDR2: LNHDA and SQIVND (reference sequence). The CDR3 loop spans 14 amino acids. With 7 bases clipped from V and 5 bases from J, the junction kept 6 bases outside the gene matches. CDR3 sequence: CASNDRGDTGELFF. The CDR3 nucleotides are TGTGCCAGTAATGACAGGGGAGATACCGGGGAGCTGTTTTTT.

V usage is TRBV6-4 and J usage is TRBJ2-1; TRBD2 aligns across 7 bases. The CDR3 loop spans 13 amino acids. Germline V gene data show CDR1 as MRHNA and CDR2 as SNTAGT. The trim removed 6 bases at V and 5 bases at J, leaving 4 bases unmatched. The CDR3 coding sequence is TGTGCCAGCAGCCCCGGGACTAACAATGAGCAGTTCTTC. This sequence encodes CASSPGTNNEQFF.

This clone was counted once. The V gene is TRBV20-1, the J gene TRBJ2-3; no definite D call. From germline, CDR1 is DFQATT and CDR2 SNEGSKA (reference sequence). The V end lost 4 bases, the J end lost 4 bases, and 6 bases lay between the germline ends. This CDR3 is 11 amino acids long. The CDR3 nucleotides read TGCAGTGCTATCCTAGCAGATACGCAGTATTTT. This translates into CSAILADTQYF.

V usage is TRBV2 and J usage is TRBJ2-5; TRBD2 matches at 7 bases. The V segment lost 7 bases and the J segment 6 bases; nucleotides outside the gene matches: 14. Germline CDR1 is SNHLY and CDR2 is FYNNEI. The CDR3 is 15 residues long. CDR3 sequence (DNA): TGTGCCAGCACCGAAGCTAGGACTAGATCGAAGACCCAGTACTTC. Translation gives CASTEARTRSKTQYF.

The chain combines TRBV11-3 with TRBJ2-7, with 15 bases aligning to TRBD2. Germline loops: CDR1 SGHNT, CDR2 YENEEA. This CDR3 is 18 amino acids long. V lost 1 base to trimming and J lost 4 bases; unmatched junction nucleotides: 8. The CDR3, as DNA: TGTGCCAGCAGCTTAGGGCGGACTAGCGGGAGGGTAACATACGAGCAGTACTTC. Translation gives CASSLGRTSGRVTYEQYF.

V is TRBV4-1 and J is TRBJ2-7; the D gene is possibly TRBD1 (5 bases). This CDR3 has 16 residues. V gave up 0 bases and J gave up 2 bases, with 14 bases separating them. Germline V gene sequence: CDR1 MGHRA, CDR2 YSYEKL. The CDR3 DNA reads TGCGCCAGCAGCCAAGATCGGCAGGGCCTAACCTACGAGCAGTACTTC. Protein sequence: CASSQDRQGLTYEQYF.

The J gene is TRBJ1-2, the V gene TRBV5-5, with unresolved D. Germline lookup yields CDR1 SGHKS and CDR2 YYEKEE (reference sequence). This CDR3 spans 13 amino acids. Trimming took 1 base from V and 8 from J, leaving 12 bases between them. CDR3 residues: CASSLSPLRGYTF. In DNA, the CDR3 is TGTGCCAGCAGCTTGAGTCCACTGCGGGGCTACACCTTC.

V gene TRBV4-1 combines with J gene TRBJ1-4, with 7 positions matching TRBD1. Germline V CDR1 and CDR2: MGHRA, YSYEKL. The CDR3 runs to 15 residues. V trimming: 1 base; J trimming: 7 bases; junction bases outside the gene matches: 6. The CDR3 is CASSQVRGSGEKLFF. CDR3 nucleotides: TGCGCCAGCAGCCAAGTCAGGGGGTCGGGTGAAAAACTGTTTTTT.